The 18 T cell receptor beta chains in this list originate from one sample, sequenced in a study of cytomegalovirus exposure and HLA in healthy donors. A multiplex PCR was run with 60 Vbeta primers and 13 Jbeta primers. The repertoire was sequenced with immunoSEQ multiplex PCR; TCRdb's copy has only in-frame clones and lacks some. The table lists around 91,000 clones, 64% of them singletons. The specimen sequenced was PBMCs. These receptor sequences come from a man in his sixties in good health and CMV-seronegative.

The rearrangement joins TRBV5-1 to TRBJ2-2, with D possibly matching TRBD1 (6 bases). The CDR3 loop spans 17 amino acids. V lost 5 bases and J lost 1, with 18 bases in between. Germline CDR1 is SGHRS and CDR2 is YFSETQ. The CDR3: CASSWLPPGQNTGELFF. The CDR3 DNA sequence: TGCGCCAGCAGTTGGTTACCTCCGGGACAGAACACCGGGGAGCTGTTTTTT. Full variable domain (missing parts from reference TRBV5-1 and TRBJ2-2): KAGVTQTPRYLIKTRGQQVTLSCSPISGHRSVSWYQQTPGQGLQFLFEYFSETQRNKGNFPGRFSGRQFSNSRSEMNVSTLELGDSALYLCASSWLPPGQNTGELFFGEGSRLTVL.

This clone is a singleton in its sample. The rearrangement joins TRBV29-1 to TRBJ2-1; no clear D. The V and J ends lost 6 bases and 7 bases respectively, with 22 bases between them. Germline V gives CDR1 SQVTM, CDR2 ANQGSEA. This CDR3 is 15 amino acids long. The CDR3 coding sequence is TGCAGCGTCCGAAGAAACTCCTTTATGAGTAATGAGCAGTTCTTC. Its protein product is CSVRRNSFMSNEQFF.

This chain uses TRBV2 with TRBJ2-5; D unresolved. The CDR3 runs to 10 residues. V lost 9 bases, J lost 5 bases, and 7 bases lay in between. Looked up from germline, CDR1 is SNHLY and CDR2 is FYNNEI. The CDR3 DNA is TGTGCCAGGAATGAGGAGACCCAGTACTTC. Protein: CARNEETQYF.

This clone was counted a few times. The gene calls are TRBV5-1 and TRBJ1-2, with 9 bases that match TRBD1. Looked up from germline, CDR1 is SGHRS and CDR2 is YFSETQ. V lost 4 bases, J lost 0 bases, and 7 bases stayed unmatched. The CDR3 is made up of 16 amino acids. The CDR3 DNA is TGCGCCAGCAGCACGGGACAGGGCGCGGCTAACTATGGCTACACCTTC. Residues: CASSTGQGAANYGYTF.

The table lists this clone with a count of one. This chain joins TRBV5-4 and TRBJ2-3; perhaps TRBD1 as D (6 bases). Germline values: CDR1 SGHNT, CDR2 YYREEE (reference sequence). V shed 4 bases and J shed 4 bases, with 13 bases lying between them. The CDR3 sequence is 14 residues long. The CDR3 loop reads CASSPARGPDTQYF. As DNA, the CDR3 is TGTGCCAGCAGCCCAGCCAGGGGACCAGATACGCAGTATTTT.

This chain joins TRBV12-5 and TRBJ2-5; 10 nucleotides line up with TRBD2. The length of the CDR3 is 17 residues. The germline V gene has CDR1 LGHNT and CDR2 FRNRAP. The ends lost 1 base at V and 4 bases at J; junction bases unmatched: 9. CDR3 protein: CASGLEILAGDGETQYF. CDR3 nucleotides: TGTGCTAGTGGTTTGGAGATTCTAGCGGGAGACGGAGAGACCCAGTACTTC.

This clone was picked up one time. The chain carries TRBV19 and TRBJ2-1; 9 positions agree with TRBD1. This CDR3 region has 16 residues. Per germline, CDR1 LNHDA and CDR2 SQIVND (reference sequence). V lost 1 base and J lost 6; bases outside the gene matches: 7. This CDR3 is CASSIGRDRVSNEQFF. The CDR3 DNA reads TGTGCCAGTAGTATAGGCCGGGACAGGGTCTCCAATGAGCAGTTCTTC.

This clone was seen a handful of times. The chain combines TRBV5-1 with TRBJ2-3; TRBD2 matches 14 bases. The CDR3 length is 19 residues. Germline CDR1 SGHRS, CDR2 YFSETQ. With 3 bases clipped from V and 0 bases from J, the junction kept 9 bases outside the gene matches. CDR3 region: CASSSTGTSGGLSTDTQYF. The CDR3 coding sequence is TGCGCCAGCAGCTCTACCGGGACTAGCGGGGGCCTTAGCACAGATACGCAGTATTTT.

The chain couples TRBV30 to TRBJ2-7, with 11 bases matching TRBD2. Germline V gives CDR1 GTSNPN, CDR2 SVGIG (reference sequence). The CDR3 is 13 residues long. J was trimmed by 4 bases and V by 5 bases; bases with no gene match: 4. The CDR3 DNA follows: TGTGCCTGGGATAGCGGGAGGGGTTACGAGCAGTACTTC. Translating it yields CAWDSGRGYEQYF.

This clone was counted only a few times. The chain links TRBV10-2 to TRBJ2-3; 8 bases match TRBD2. The CDR3 runs 15 residues. The V gene end was trimmed by 8 bases and the J gene end by 0 bases; junction bases not matched to a gene: 7. From germline, CDR1 is WSHSY and CDR2 SAAADI. CDR3 sequence reads: CASRAGASSTDTQYF. The CDR3 coding sequence is TGCGCCAGCCGAGCGGGAGCCTCGAGCACAGATACGCAGTATTTT.

The J gene is TRBJ2-3, the V gene TRBV11-2; 14 positions match TRBD2. The CDR3 consists of 18 residues. CDR1 and CDR2 (germline): SGHAT, FQNNGV. Trimming took 1 base from V and 2 from J; bases not matched to a gene: 5. CDR3 in DNA: TGTGCCAGCAGCTTAGCGGGACTAGCGGGGGTCATCACAGATACGCAGTATTTT. This sequence encodes CASSLAGLAGVITDTQYF.

The chain has TRBV15 and TRBJ2-3; 9 nucleotides align to TRBD2. Trimming took 5 bases from V and 4 from J; bases not matched to a gene: 7. Germline CDR1 and CDR2: LNHNV and YYDKDF (reference sequence). This CDR3 is 15 amino acids long. In nucleotides, the CDR3 is TGTGCCACCAGCCTCAATAGCGGGGGTCCAGATACGCAGTATTTT. This gives the protein CATSLNSGGPDTQYF.

The chain links TRBV29-1 to TRBJ1-2; 11 bases agree with TRBD1. CDR3 size: 12 residues. V shed 6 bases and J 7 bases; nucleotides not matched to a gene: 4. Germline values: CDR1 SQVTM, CDR2 ANQGSEA. This chain's CDR3 is CSVRTGGFGYTF. The CDR3 DNA follows: TGCAGCGTAAGGACAGGGGGCTTTGGCTACACCTTC.

V is TRBV4-2 and J is TRBJ2-7, with D tentatively TRBD2 (5 bases). The CDR3 consists of 15 residues. Per the germline V gene, CDR1 is LGHNA and CDR2 is YNFKEQ. V was clipped by 0 bases and J by 0 bases, with 9 bases between them. The DNA of the CDR3 is TGTGCCAGCAGCCAAGAGGGCGGGCCCTCCTACGAGCAGTACTTC. Its protein product is CASSQEGGPSYEQYF.

This chain uses TRBV11-3 with TRBJ2-7, with TRBD1 matching over 8 bases. Germline V gives CDR1 SGHNT, CDR2 YENEEA. The trim removed 3 bases at V and 3 bases at J, leaving 7 bases unmatched. The CDR3 is 15 residues long. Written as DNA, the CDR3 is TGTGCCAGCAGCTTCCGGGACAGGATTTACTACGAGCAGTACTTC. Translation: CASSFRDRIYYEQYF.

The chain employs TRBV10-3 and TRBJ1-1; 7 nucleotides match TRBD1. V was clipped by 10 bases and J by 4 bases; unmatched bases: 6. Per the germline V gene, CDR1 is ENHRY and CDR2 is SYGVKD. The CDR3 covers 12 residues. The CDR3 coding sequence is TGTGCCAACCTGACAGGGAGCACTGAAGCTTTCTTT. Protein sequence: CANLTGSTEAFF.

The rearrangement joins TRBV5-1 to TRBJ1-2; 7 positions match TRBD1. Per the germline V gene, CDR1 is SGHRS and CDR2 is YFSETQ. This CDR3 region has 16 residues. Losses at the gene ends were 4 bases for V and 3 bases for J; bases not matched to a gene: 12. The CDR3 loop reads CASSTGTAQVHYGYTF. The CDR3 nucleotides are TGCGCCAGCAGCACCGGGACAGCGCAAGTCCACTATGGCTACACCTTC.

V and J are TRBV18 and TRBJ1-1; TRBD1 agrees at 9 bases. CDR1 is KGHSH, CDR2 LQKENI, per germline. The length of the CDR3 is 16 residues. The V segment lost 2 bases and the J segment 4 bases; nucleotides outside the gene matches: 8. The DNA of the CDR3 is TGTGCCAGCTCACCAACTGGACAGGGGTTGGGCACTGAAGCTTTCTTT. This translates into CASSPTGQGLGTEAFF.